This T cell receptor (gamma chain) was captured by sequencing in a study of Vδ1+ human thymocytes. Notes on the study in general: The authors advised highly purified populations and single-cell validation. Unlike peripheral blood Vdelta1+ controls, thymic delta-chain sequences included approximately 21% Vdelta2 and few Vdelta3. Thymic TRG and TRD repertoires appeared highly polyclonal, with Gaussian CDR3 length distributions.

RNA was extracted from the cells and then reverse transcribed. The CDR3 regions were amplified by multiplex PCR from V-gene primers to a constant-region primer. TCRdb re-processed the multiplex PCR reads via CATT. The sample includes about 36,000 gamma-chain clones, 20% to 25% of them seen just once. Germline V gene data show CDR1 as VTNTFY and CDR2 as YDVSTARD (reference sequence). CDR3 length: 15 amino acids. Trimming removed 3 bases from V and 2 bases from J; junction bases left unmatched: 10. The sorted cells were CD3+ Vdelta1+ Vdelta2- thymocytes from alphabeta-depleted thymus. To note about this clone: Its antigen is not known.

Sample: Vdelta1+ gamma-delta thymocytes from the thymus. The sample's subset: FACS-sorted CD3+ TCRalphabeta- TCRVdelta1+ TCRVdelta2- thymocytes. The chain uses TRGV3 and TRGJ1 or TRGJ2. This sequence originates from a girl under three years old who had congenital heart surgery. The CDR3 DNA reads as TGTGCCACCTGGGACGACACGAAAGATTATTATAAGAAACTCTTT. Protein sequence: CATWDDTKDYYKKLF.